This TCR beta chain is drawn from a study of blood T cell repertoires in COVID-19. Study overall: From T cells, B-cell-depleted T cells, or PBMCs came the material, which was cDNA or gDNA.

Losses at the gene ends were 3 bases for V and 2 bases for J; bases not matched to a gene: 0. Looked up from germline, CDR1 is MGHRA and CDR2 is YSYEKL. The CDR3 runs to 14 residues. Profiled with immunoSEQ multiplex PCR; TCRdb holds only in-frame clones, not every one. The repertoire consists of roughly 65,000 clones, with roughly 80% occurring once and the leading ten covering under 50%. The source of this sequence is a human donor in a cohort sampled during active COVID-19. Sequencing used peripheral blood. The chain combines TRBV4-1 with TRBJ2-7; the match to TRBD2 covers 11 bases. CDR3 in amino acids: CASSQTSGTYEQYF. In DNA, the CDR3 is TGCGCCAGCAGCCAGACTAGCGGGACCTACGAGCAGTACTTC.